The 17 T cell receptor gamma chains below come from one sample, sequenced in a study of Vδ1+ human thymocytes (dated by TCRdb to 2017 to 2018). The run used an Illumina MiSeq. RNA was extracted with the RNeasy mini kit and reverse transcribed using Superscript III. CDR3 amplicons were generated by multiplex PCR with pooled V-gene forward primers and a constant-region reverse primer carrying Illumina adaptor overhangs. Clone calls in TCRdb were regenerated from the public reads with CATT, after which identical DNA sequences shared one row. Within this sample are tens of thousands of gamma-chain clones, with 20% to 25% of them counted one time only. Clones ranked in the top ten supply less than 2% of the sample. What the research found in general, with its limitations: The thymic TRG and TRD repertoires appeared highly polyclonal, with Gaussian CDR3 length distributions, in contrast to the oligoclonal repertoires of peripheral blood.

These TCRs are of unknown antigen specificity. The material sequenced was Vdelta1+ gamma-delta thymocytes from the thymus. The cell subset or site label on this specimen signifies: FACS-sorted CD3+ TCRalphabeta- TCRVdelta1+ TCRVdelta2- thymocytes. These receptors originate from a girl under two years old who had congenital heart surgery.

V is TRGV4 and J is TRGJ1 or TRGJ2. The junction had 6 bases not matched to a gene; V was cut back by 4 bases and J by 3 bases. This CDR3 is 13 amino acids long. Germline V gives CDR1 EGSTGY, CDR2 YDSYTSSV. The CDR3, as DNA: TGTGCCACCTGGGAAATGGGTTATTATAAGAAACTCTTT. This translates into CATWEMGYYKKLF.

The V and J genes are TRGV2 and TRGJ1 or TRGJ2. Germline CDR1 reads EGSNGY; CDR2 reads YDSYNSKV. V trimming: 5 bases; J trimming: 3 bases; junction bases outside the gene matches: 19. This CDR3 has 17 amino acids. The CDR3 bases are TGTGCCACCTGGGGAAAGGTGGTAAACCGATTTTATTATAAGAAACTCTTT. It translates to CATWGKVVNRFYYKKLF.

This clone showed up just a few times. The chain links TRGV2 to TRGJ1 or TRGJ2. The CDR3 is 14 amino acids. Per germline, CDR1 EGSNGY and CDR2 YDSYNSKV. V was clipped by 0 bases and J by 10 bases; unmatched bases: 12. The CDR3 protein is CATWDGAAAGKKLF. The CDR3 nucleotides read TGTGCCACCTGGGACGGGGCCGCCGCGGGAAAGAAACTCTTT.

Turning to this clone: This sample also contains other DNA sequences that code for the same CDR3. The chain joins TRGV3 to TRGJ1 or TRGJ2. J was trimmed by 1 base and V by 0 bases; bases with no gene match: 6. Germline V gene lookup returns CDR1 VTNTFY and CDR2 YDVSTARD (reference sequence). The length of the CDR3 is 15 residues. CDR3 in amino acids: CATWDRPPNYYKKLF. CDR3 bases: TGTGCCACCTGGGACAGGCCGCCAAATTATTATAAGAAACTCTTT.

This clone was counted a few times. The chain couples TRGV3 to TRGJ1 or TRGJ2. CDR3 length: 14 residues. The junction had 14 bases not matched to a gene; V was cut back by 5 bases and J by 7 bases. CDR1 is VTNTFY, CDR2 YDVSTARD, per germline (reference sequence). The CDR3 region is CATWAKTGSYKKLF. CDR3 coding DNA: TGTGCCACCTGGGCCAAGACTGGGAGCTATAAGAAACTCTTT.

This clone is labeled medium-sized. This sample also contains other DNA sequences that code for the same CDR3. The V and J genes are TRGV3 and TRGJ1 or TRGJ2. This CDR3 is 13 amino acids long. Germline V CDR1 and CDR2: VTNTFY, YDVSTARD (reference sequence). J lost 5 bases, V lost 0 bases, and 4 bases had no gene match. CDR3 loop: CATWDRPNYKKLF. In DNA, the CDR3 is TGTGCCACCTGGGACAGGCCGAATTATAAGAAACTCTTT.

In its sample, this clone was seen a few times. The chain has TRGV3 and TRGJ1 or TRGJ2. With V trimmed by 0 bases and J by 11 bases, 10 bases remained unmatched. The CDR3 loop spans 13 amino acids. Per germline, CDR1 VTNTFY and CDR2 YDVSTARD (reference sequence). CDR3 sequence (DNA): TGTGCCACCTGGGACAGGCCGGGTCTTGAGAAACTCTTT. It specifies CATWDRPGLEKLF.

The chain is built from TRGV4 and TRGJ1 or TRGJ2. This CDR3 has 14 amino acids. Looked up from germline, CDR1 is EGSTGY and CDR2 is YDSYTSSV. After removal of 3 bases from V and 2 bases from J, the junction contained 7 bases not matched to a gene. The CDR3 DNA reads TGTGCCACCTGGGATAGGTGGGATTATTATAAGAAACTCTTT. Amino acids: CATWDRWDYYKKLF.

The chain carries TRGV9 and TRGJ1 or TRGJ2. The V segment lost 0 bases and the J segment 4 bases; nucleotides outside the gene matches: 9. Germline CDR1 and CDR2: GITISATS and ISYDGTV (reference sequence). CDR3 size: 15 residues. In DNA, the CDR3 is TGTGCCTTGTGGGAGGTGCAGGTTCGGTATTATAAGAAACTCTTT. This codes for CALWEVQVRYYKKLF.

This clone was detected only a few times. At the DNA level, this CDR3 is encoded by other sequences in the same sample as well. The chain carries TRGV3 and TRGJ1 or TRGJ2. The CDR3 spans 14 residues. Germline-derived CDR1 and CDR2 are VTNTFY and YDVSTARD (reference sequence). V shed 0 bases and J 5 bases; nucleotides not matched to a gene: 7. The CDR3, as DNA: TGTGCCACCTGGGACAGGCCTGAGGATTATAAGAAACTCTTT. It encodes CATWDRPEDYKKLF.

About this clone itself: The sample has other DNA sequences that encode this CDR3 too. V is TRGV9 and J is TRGJP2. The CDR3 totals 14 residues. V lost 2 bases and J lost 2; bases outside the gene matches: 2. Germline CDR1 and CDR2: GITISATS and ISYDGTV (reference sequence). The DNA for the CDR3 is TGTGCCTTGTGGGAGGAGAGTAGTGATTGGATCAAGACGTTT. Its protein is CALWEESSDWIKTF.

Of note for this clone: Other DNA sequences in this specimen translate into the identical CDR3. This chain connects TRGV4 to TRGJ1 or TRGJ2. Germline V gene lookup returns CDR1 EGSTGY and CDR2 YDSYTSSV. CDR3 length: 13 amino acids. V lost 0 bases and J lost 6; bases outside the gene matches: 5. CDR3 sequence reads: CATWDGLAYKKLF. In DNA form, the CDR3 reads TGTGCCACCTGGGATGGGCTTGCTTATAAGAAACTCTTT.

This clone came up a few times. The rearrangement links TRGV9 to TRGJ1 or TRGJ2. Germline trimming cut 8 bases from V and 11 bases from J; bases unmatched to any gene: 6. Germline assignment: CDR1 GITISATS and CDR2 ISYDGTV (reference sequence). The CDR3 length is 9 residues. Here the CDR3 DNA reads TGTGCCTTGTCGTCGGAGAAACTCTTT. Its translation is CALSSEKLF.

This clone was seen only a few times. In the same sample, other DNA sequences code for this CDR3. The chain combines TRGV8 with TRGJP2. In germline, CDR1 is VENAVY, CDR2 YDSYNSRV. The CDR3 runs to 14 residues. V shed 5 bases, J shed 0 bases, and the junction held 3 bases outside the gene matches. The DNA for the CDR3 is TGTGCCACCTGGGCGAATAGTAGTGATTGGATCAAGACGTTT. Its translation: CATWANSSDWIKTF.

There are a few counts of this clone. Other DNA sequences in the sample encode the same CDR3. The chain links TRGV8 to TRGJ1 or TRGJ2. The J segment lost 4 bases and the V segment lost 5 bases, leaving 5 bases of the junction unmatched. The CDR3 contains 12 residues. Germline loops: CDR1 VENAVY, CDR2 YDSYNSRV. The CDR3 protein is CATWASYYKKLF. CDR3 nucleotide sequence: TGTGCCACCTGGGCCTCCTATTATAAGAAACTCTTT.

Concerning this clone: This may be a read error, as it is one base from a much larger clone. The chain uses TRGV5 and TRGJ1 or TRGJ2. The CDR3 has 13 amino acids. Trimming removed 1 base from V and 4 bases from J; junction bases left unmatched: 4. The germline V gene has CDR1 VINAFY and CDR2 YDVSNSKD. CDR3 sequence: CATWDRHYYKKLF. The DNA for the CDR3 is TGTGCCACCTGGGACAGACACTATTATAAGAAACTCTTT.

Note on this clone: This sample also contains other DNA sequences that code for the same CDR3. This sequence joins TRGV2 and TRGJ1 or TRGJ2. This CDR3 region has 12 residues. The V and J ends lost 2 bases and 5 bases, in that order; junction bases with no gene match: 3. Looked up from germline, CDR1 is EGSNGY and CDR2 is YDSYNSKV. This chain's CDR3 is CATWDEDYKKLF. The CDR3 DNA sequence: TGTGCCACCTGGGACGAAGATTATAAGAAACTCTTT.